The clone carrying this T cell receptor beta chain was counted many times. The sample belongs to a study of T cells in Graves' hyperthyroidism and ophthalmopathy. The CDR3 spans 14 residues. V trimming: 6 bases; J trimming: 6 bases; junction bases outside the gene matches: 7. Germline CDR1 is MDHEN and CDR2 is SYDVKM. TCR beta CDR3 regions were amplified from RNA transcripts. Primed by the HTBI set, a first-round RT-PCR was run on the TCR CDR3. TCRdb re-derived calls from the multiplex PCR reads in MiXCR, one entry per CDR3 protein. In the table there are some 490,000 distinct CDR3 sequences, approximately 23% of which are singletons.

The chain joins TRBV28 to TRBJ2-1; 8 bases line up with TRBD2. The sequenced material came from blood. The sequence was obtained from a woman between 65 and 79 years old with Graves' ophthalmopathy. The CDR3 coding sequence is TGTGCCAGCAGGCGAGCGGGAGTGTTCAATGAGCAGTTCTTC. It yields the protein CASRRAGVFNEQFF.